This T cell receptor (beta chain) was captured in a study of T cell responses to AZD1222 COVID-19 vaccine. Germline V gene data show CDR1 as GTSNPN and CDR2 as SVGIG (reference sequence). With 3 bases removed from V and 5 bases from J, the gap between germline ends came to 8 bases. This CDR3 has 12 amino acids. Sequencing was performed with immunoSEQ multiplex PCR; in TCRdb, only in-frame clones are kept and a portion is missing. Among more than 120,000 clones listed, about 90% were seen once. Second-dose intervals near 4 or 12 weeks were combined. Sequenced material: peripheral blood, taken 28 days after the second AZD1222 dose. The sequence came from an adult who received the AZD1222 COVID-19 vaccine. The chain recombines TRBV30 with TRBJ2-4; D is ambiguous. In DNA form, the CDR3 reads TGTGCCTGGAGGGAAGGCCAAAACATTCAGTACTTC. Translating it yields CAWREGQNIQYF.